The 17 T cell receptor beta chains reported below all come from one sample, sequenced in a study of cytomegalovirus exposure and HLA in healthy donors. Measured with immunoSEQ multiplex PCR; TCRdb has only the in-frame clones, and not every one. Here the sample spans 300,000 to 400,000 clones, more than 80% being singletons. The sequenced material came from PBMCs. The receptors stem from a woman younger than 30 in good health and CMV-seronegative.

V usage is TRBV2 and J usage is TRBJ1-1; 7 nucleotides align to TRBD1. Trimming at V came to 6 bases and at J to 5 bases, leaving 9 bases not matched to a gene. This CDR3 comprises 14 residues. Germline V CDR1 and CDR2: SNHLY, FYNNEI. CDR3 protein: CASRDDREATEAFF. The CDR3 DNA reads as TGTGCCAGCAGGGATGACAGGGAGGCGACTGAAGCTTTCTTT.

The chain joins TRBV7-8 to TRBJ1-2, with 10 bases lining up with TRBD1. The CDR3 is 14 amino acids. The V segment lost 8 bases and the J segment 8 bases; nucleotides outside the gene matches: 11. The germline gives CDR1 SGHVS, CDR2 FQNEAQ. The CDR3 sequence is CASGPGQGTAGYTF. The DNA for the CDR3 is TGTGCCAGCGGACCGGGACAGGGGACAGCCGGCTACACCTTC.

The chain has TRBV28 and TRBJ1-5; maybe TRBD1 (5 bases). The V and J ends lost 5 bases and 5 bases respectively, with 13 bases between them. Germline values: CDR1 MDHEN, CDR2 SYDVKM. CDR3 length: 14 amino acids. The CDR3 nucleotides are TGTGCCAGCAGTCCAGCTCGGGGGGATCAGCCCCAGCATTTT. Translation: CASSPARGDQPQHF.

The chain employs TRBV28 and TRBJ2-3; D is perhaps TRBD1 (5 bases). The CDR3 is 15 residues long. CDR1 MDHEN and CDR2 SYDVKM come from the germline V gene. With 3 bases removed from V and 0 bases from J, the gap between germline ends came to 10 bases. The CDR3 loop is CASSLDIPSTDTQYF. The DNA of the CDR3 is TGTGCCAGCAGTTTGGACATCCCCAGCACAGATACGCAGTATTTT. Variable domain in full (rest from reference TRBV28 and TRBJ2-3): DVKVTQSSRYLVKRTGEKVFLECVQDMDHENMFWYRQDPGLGLRLIYFSYDVKMKEKGDIPEGYSVSREKKERFSLILESASTNQTSMYLCASSLDIPSTDTQYFGPGTRLTVL.

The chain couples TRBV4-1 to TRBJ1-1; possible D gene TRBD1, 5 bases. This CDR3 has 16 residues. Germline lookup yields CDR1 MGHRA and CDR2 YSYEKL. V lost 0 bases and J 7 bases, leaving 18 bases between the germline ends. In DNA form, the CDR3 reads TGCGCCAGCAGCCAAGATCTCCTGACAGTGCCCCATGAAGCTTTCTTT. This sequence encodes CASSQDLLTVPHEAFF.

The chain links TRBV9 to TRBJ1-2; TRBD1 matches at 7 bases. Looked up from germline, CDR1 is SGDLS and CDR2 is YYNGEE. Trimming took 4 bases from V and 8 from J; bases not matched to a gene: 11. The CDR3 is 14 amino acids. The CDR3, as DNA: TGTGCCAGCAGCTTTGGACAGGCGGGGGGCGGCTACACCTTC. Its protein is CASSFGQAGGGYTF.

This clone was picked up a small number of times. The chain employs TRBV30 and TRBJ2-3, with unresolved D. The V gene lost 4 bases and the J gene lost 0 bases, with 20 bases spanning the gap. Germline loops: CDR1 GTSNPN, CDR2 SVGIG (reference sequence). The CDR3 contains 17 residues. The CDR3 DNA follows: TGTGCCTGGAACCTAGGCGGTTTGGCCTCTAGCACAGATACGCAGTATTTT. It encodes CAWNLGGLASSTDTQYF. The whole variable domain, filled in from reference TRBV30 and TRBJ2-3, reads SQTIHQWPATLVQPVGSPLSLECTVEGTSNPNLYWYRQAAGRGLQLLFYSVGIGQISSEVPQNLSASRPQDRQFILSSKKLLLSDSGFYLCAWNLGGLASSTDTQYFGPGTRLTVL.

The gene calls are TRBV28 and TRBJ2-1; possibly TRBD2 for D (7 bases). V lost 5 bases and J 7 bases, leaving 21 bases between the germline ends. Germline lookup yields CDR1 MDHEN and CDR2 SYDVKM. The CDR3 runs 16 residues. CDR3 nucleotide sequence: TGTGCCAGCAGTCCCACCACCCTCCGGGGGGCGAATGAGCAGTTCTTC. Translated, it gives CASSPTTLRGANEQFF.

The CDR3 DNA follows: TGTGCCAGCAGTTTTTTAGCGACAGGGAATGGCTACACCTTC. Translation gives CASSFLATGNGYTF. The chain has TRBV28 and TRBJ1-2, with 7 bases that match TRBD1. Losses at the gene ends were 3 bases for V and 6 bases for J; bases not matched to a gene: 7. CDR1 is MDHEN, CDR2 SYDVKM, per germline. The CDR3 spans 14 residues.

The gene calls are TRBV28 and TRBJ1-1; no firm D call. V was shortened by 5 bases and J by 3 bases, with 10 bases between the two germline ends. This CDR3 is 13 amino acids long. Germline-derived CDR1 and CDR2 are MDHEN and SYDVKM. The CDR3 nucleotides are TGTGCCAGCAGTCCTGAGGGTTACACTGAAGCTTTCTTT. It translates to CASSPEGYTEAFF.

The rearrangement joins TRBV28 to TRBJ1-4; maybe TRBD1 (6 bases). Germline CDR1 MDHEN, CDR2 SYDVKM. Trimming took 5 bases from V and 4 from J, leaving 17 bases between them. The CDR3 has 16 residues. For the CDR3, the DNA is TGTGCCAGCAGTGACGGGGCGGGGGCACGTAATGAAAAACTGTTTTTT. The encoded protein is CASSDGAGARNEKLFF.

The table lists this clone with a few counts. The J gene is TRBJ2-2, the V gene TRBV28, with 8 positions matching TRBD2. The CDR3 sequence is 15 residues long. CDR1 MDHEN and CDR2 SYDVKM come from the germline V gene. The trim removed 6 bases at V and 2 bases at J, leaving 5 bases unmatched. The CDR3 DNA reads TGTGCCAGCAGGAGGAGCGGGAGTAACACCGGGGAGCTGTTTTTT. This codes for CASRRSGSNTGELFF.

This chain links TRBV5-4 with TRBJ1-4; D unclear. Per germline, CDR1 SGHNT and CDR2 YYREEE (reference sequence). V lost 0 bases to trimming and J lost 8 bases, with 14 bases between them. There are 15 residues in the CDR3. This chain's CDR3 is CASSLVPGAGEKLFF. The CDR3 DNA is TGTGCCAGCAGCTTGGTTCCGGGCGCGGGGGAAAAACTGTTTTTT.

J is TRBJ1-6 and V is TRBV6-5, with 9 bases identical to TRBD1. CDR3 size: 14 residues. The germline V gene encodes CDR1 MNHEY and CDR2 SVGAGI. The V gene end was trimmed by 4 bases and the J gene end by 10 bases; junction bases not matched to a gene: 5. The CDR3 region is CASSLQGAGSPLHF. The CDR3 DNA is TGTGCCAGCAGTTTACAGGGGGCTGGATCACCCCTCCACTTT.

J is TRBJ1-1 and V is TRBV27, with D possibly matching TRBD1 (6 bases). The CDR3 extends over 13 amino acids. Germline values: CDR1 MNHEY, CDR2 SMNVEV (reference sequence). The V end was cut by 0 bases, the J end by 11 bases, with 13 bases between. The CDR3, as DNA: TGTGCCAGCAGTTTATCCCCAGGGGTCGACGCTTTCTTT. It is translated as CASSLSPGVDAFF.

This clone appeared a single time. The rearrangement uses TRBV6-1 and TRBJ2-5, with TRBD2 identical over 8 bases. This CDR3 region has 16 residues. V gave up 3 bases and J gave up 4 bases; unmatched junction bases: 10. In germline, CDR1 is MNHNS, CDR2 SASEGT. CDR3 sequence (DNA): TGTGCCAGCAGTGATCGGTTTGGCGGGGGGATAGAGACCCAGTACTTC. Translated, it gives CASSDRFGGGIETQYF.

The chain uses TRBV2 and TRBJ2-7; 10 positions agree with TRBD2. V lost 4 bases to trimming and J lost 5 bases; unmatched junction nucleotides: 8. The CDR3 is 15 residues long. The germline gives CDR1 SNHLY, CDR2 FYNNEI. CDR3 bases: TGTGCCAGCAGTGTGGGAGTAGCGGGGGGAGACGAGCAGTACTTC. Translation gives CASSVGVAGGDEQYF.